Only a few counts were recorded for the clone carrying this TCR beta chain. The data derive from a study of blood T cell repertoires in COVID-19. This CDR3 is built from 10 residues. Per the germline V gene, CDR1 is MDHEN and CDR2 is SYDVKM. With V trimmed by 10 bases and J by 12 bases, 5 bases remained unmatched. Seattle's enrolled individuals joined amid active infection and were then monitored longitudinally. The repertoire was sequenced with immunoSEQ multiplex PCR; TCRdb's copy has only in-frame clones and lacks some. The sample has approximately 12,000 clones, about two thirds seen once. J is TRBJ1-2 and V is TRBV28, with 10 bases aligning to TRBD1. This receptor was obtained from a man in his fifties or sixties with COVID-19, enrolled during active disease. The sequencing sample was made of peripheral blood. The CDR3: CATWDRGNTF. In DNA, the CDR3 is TGTGCCACCTGGGACAGGGGAAACACCTTC.